A single T cell receptor (beta chain) is shown here with its context. Its matching antigen is unknown. Only in-frame clones appear in the TCRdb table, and some are missing; sequencing was by immunoSEQ multiplex PCR. The sample includes about 110,000 clones, nearly 90% of them seen just once. Second-dose recipients at about 4 or about 12 weeks were treated as one pooled group. This sample was included in a study of T cell responses to AZD1222 COVID-19 vaccine. Study-level points and caveats: CD4 TCRs covered the whole spike, strongest at regions 160-218 and 743-854.

V shed 4 bases and J 6 bases; nucleotides not matched to a gene: 7. The CDR3 is 14 amino acids. From germline, CDR1 is SGDLS and CDR2 YYNGEE. The clonotype comes from an adult who received the AZD1222 COVID-19 vaccine. Sequenced here: peripheral blood, sampled 28 days after the second AZD1222 dose. The chain recombines TRBV9 with TRBJ1-5; 7 bases are shared with TRBD1. The CDR3 region has the DNA TGTGCCAGCAGCACCGGACAGGTCGGTCAGCCCCAGCATTTT. Translating gives CASSTGQVGQPQHF.